The 29 T cell receptor beta chains below come from one sample, sequenced in a study of cytomegalovirus exposure and HLA in healthy donors. Use of 60 Vbeta and 13 Jbeta primers characterized the PCR. Assay: immunoSEQ multiplex PCR; the TCRdb copy retains only in-frame clones and omits some. The sample includes 150,000 or so clones, approximately 73% seen only once; the top ten take 1.5% to 2%. Material for sequencing was PBMCs. Receptor source: a woman between 18 and 29 years old in good health and CMV-seronegative.

The V gene is TRBV6-6, the J gene TRBJ2-5; 10 nucleotides agree with TRBD1. The CDR3 has 14 amino acids. Germline-derived CDR1 and CDR2 are MNHNY and SVGAGI (reference sequence). The V segment lost 6 bases and the J segment 5 bases; nucleotides outside the gene matches: 6. For the CDR3, the DNA is TGTGCCAGCAGACCGACAGGGGGCGGGGAGACCCAGTACTTC. It yields the protein CASRPTGGGETQYF.

The genes are TRBV19 and TRBJ2-3; 7 bases line up with TRBD2. Trimming removed 5 bases from V and 2 bases from J; junction bases left unmatched: 4. Looked up from germline, CDR1 is LNHDA and CDR2 is SQIVND (reference sequence). CDR3 length equals 14 residues. CDR3 amino acids: CASSGRGLTDTQYF. For the CDR3, the DNA is TGTGCCAGTAGTGGGAGGGGCCTCACAGATACGCAGTATTTT.

This clone was picked up a small number of times. This rearrangement joins TRBV6-4 to TRBJ2-2; 8 bases fit TRBD2. Germline V lookup: CDR1 MRHNA, CDR2 SNTAGT. J lost 1 base, V lost 0 bases, and 10 bases had no gene match. The length of the CDR3 is 19 residues. DNA for the CDR3: TGTGCCAGCAGTGACTCGGTTGCGGGGGGCTCCGAGAACACCGGGGAGCTGTTTTTT. Translation gives CASSDSVAGGSENTGELFF.

V and J are TRBV10-1 and TRBJ2-1, with TRBD2 matching over 9 bases. This CDR3 is 13 amino acids long. Unmatched junction bases numbered 4, after V lost 5 bases and J lost 8 bases. The germline V gene has CDR1 WNHNN and CDR2 SYGVQD (reference sequence). Here the CDR3 reads CASSRSGGHEQFF. CDR3 in DNA: TGCGCCAGCAGTCGTAGCGGGGGACATGAGCAGTTCTTC.

The chain couples TRBV15 to TRBJ2-3; 14 bases fit TRBD2. CDR1 and CDR2 (germline): LNHNV, YYDKDF (reference sequence). This CDR3 has 18 residues. V gave up 4 bases and J gave up 4 bases; unmatched junction bases: 10. In DNA form, the CDR3 reads TGTGCCACCAGCATCACAGGGACTAGCGGGAGACGGGCAGATACGCAGTATTTT. This codes for CATSITGTSGRRADTQYF.

Turning to this clone: A much larger clone sits a single nucleotide away, making a read error possible. CDR3 DNA: TGTGCCAGCAGCTCTAGCGGGGAGACCCAGTACTTC. Translating it yields CASSSSGETQYF. V and J are TRBV7-2 and TRBJ2-5; 8 nucleotides align to TRBD2. This CDR3 is built from 12 residues. V lost 4 bases to trimming and J lost 5 bases; unmatched junction nucleotides: 0. Germline CDR1 SGHTA, CDR2 FQGNSA.

V usage is TRBV10-3 and J usage is TRBJ1-3; 7 nucleotides line up with TRBD1. V was clipped by 4 bases and J by 2 bases; unmatched bases: 11. The CDR3 covers 17 residues. Germline CDR1 reads ENHRY; CDR2 reads SYGVKD. CDR3 sequence (DNA): TGTGCCATCAGTGCAGTACAGGGGAAGAAAGCTGGAAACACCATATATTTT. This gives the protein CAISAVQGKKAGNTIYF.

This chain uses TRBV18 with TRBJ1-3; the D gene is possibly TRBD1 (5 bases). CDR3 length: 17 amino acids. Germline loops: CDR1 KGHSH, CDR2 LQKENI. V was pared by 2 bases and J by 0 bases, with 14 bases between. CDR3 bases: TGTGCCAGCTCACCAGGGACGGGAGGATTCTCTGGAAACACCATATATTTT. Protein sequence: CASSPGTGGFSGNTIYF.

The rearrangement uses TRBV5-1 and TRBJ1-2; D is uncertain. CDR1 is SGHRS and CDR2 is YFSETQ in the germline V gene. CDR3 length equals 17 residues. V was trimmed by 2 bases and J by 3 bases, leaving 20 bases between them. The CDR3 here is CASSLYQAPRGDYGYTF. CDR3 nucleotide sequence: TGCGCCAGCAGCTTATACCAAGCCCCCCGCGGTGACTATGGCTACACCTTC.

This clone was seen a handful of times. V is TRBV11-3 and J is TRBJ1-1; D unclear. This CDR3 is 13 amino acids long. V lost 0 bases and J lost 11, with 13 bases in between. Per the germline V gene, CDR1 is SGHNT and CDR2 is YENEEA. The CDR3 region is CASSLDPEGRAFF. CDR3 sequence (DNA): TGTGCCAGCAGCTTAGACCCGGAGGGCCGTGCTTTCTTT.

J is TRBJ2-3 and V is TRBV5-1; D remains unclear. This CDR3 has 13 amino acids. The germline V gene encodes CDR1 SGHRS and CDR2 YFSETQ. V was trimmed by 2 bases and J by 4 bases, leaving 8 bases between them. The CDR3 nucleotides are TGCGCCAGCAGCTTTGAGATCCCAGATACGCAGTATTTT. Amino acids: CASSFEIPDTQYF.

CDR3 sequence: CASSQDRNRNYGYTF. In DNA, the CDR3 is TGCGCCAGCAGCCAAGATCGAAACAGGAACTATGGCTACACCTTC. J is TRBJ1-2 and V is TRBV4-3, with D perhaps matching TRBD1 (5 bases). Germline V CDR1 and CDR2: LGHNA, YSLEER. Deletions cut 0 bases from V and 2 bases from J, with 10 bases between. This CDR3 is built from 15 residues.

V usage is TRBV29-1 and J usage is TRBJ1-2, with a possible D match to TRBD1 (6 bases). Germline V gene lookup returns CDR1 SQVTM and CDR2 ANQGSEA. CDR3 size: 11 residues. Trimming took off 3 bases at V and 8 bases at J, with 10 bases between the two ends. DNA of the CDR3: TGCAGCGTTGAGGGGGCGGGCGGCTACACCTTC. Encoded protein: CSVEGAGGYTF.

As for this clone: The sample has other DNA sequences that encode this CDR3 too. V gene TRBV27 combines with J gene TRBJ1-2, with D hard to call. CDR1 is MNHEY, CDR2 SMNVEV, per germline (reference sequence). CDR3 length: 13 amino acids. V lost 2 bases, J lost 2 bases, and 6 bases lay in between. The CDR3 here is CASSLGQNYGYTF. The CDR3 nucleotides read TGTGCCAGCAGTTTAGGGCAGAACTATGGCTACACCTTC.

This clone occurred a few times. The J gene is TRBJ1-5, the V gene TRBV19; D not resolved. The V gene lost 2 bases and the J gene lost 2 bases, with 10 bases spanning the gap. CDR1 and CDR2 (germline): LNHDA, SQIVND (reference sequence). CDR3 length equals 15 residues. CDR3 DNA: TGTGCCAGTAGTATAAGATTGGGCGGCAATCAGCCCCAGCATTTT. This encodes CASSIRLGGNQPQHF.

V usage is TRBV6-1 and J usage is TRBJ1-1; 10 bases agree with TRBD1. CDR3 length equals 14 residues. J lost 5 bases, V lost 6 bases, and 6 bases had no gene match. The V gene's germline CDR1 is MNHNS and CDR2 SASEGT. CDR3 in amino acids: CASSPGQGGTEAFF. The CDR3 nucleotides read TGTGCCAGCAGCCCCGGACAGGGGGGAACTGAAGCTTTCTTT.

The rearrangement links TRBV18 to TRBJ2-1; 12 nucleotides align to TRBD1. The CDR3 runs 16 residues. CDR1 and CDR2 (germline): KGHSH, LQKENI. With V trimmed by 3 bases and J by 9 bases, 9 bases remained unmatched. The CDR3 sequence: CASSPGLGQGAPEQFF. The CDR3 bases are TGTGCCAGCTCACCCGGCTTGGGACAGGGGGCCCCTGAGCAGTTCTTC. Filled out from reference TRBV18 and TRBJ2-1, the complete variable domain reads NAGVMQNPRHLVRRRGQEARLRCSPMKGHSHVYWYRQLPEEGLKFMVYLQKENIIDESGMPKERFSAEFPKEGPSILRIQQVVRGDSAAYFCASSPGLGQGAPEQFFGPGTRLTVL.

This clone has a single count. V is TRBV9 and J is TRBJ2-5; D possibly corresponds to TRBD2 (5 bases). Germline V gene lookup returns CDR1 SGDLS and CDR2 YYNGEE. V lost 4 bases, J lost 5 bases, and 12 bases lay in between. The CDR3 consists of 13 residues. CDR3 sequence (DNA): TGTGCCAGCAGCTTTTCCCCGGGGGAGACCCAGTACTTC. Its protein product is CASSFSPGETQYF.

This clone occurred once. The V gene is TRBV6-1, the J gene TRBJ1-1, with D perhaps TRBD1 (5 bases). The ends were cut back, 8 bases at V and 1 base at J, with 11 bases in the middle. Germline values: CDR1 MNHNS, CDR2 SASEGT. The CDR3 spans 13 residues. The chain's CDR3 is CASAGLRNTEAFF. The DNA for the CDR3 is TGTGCCAGCGCGGGACTCCGGAACACTGAAGCTTTCTTT.

The count of this clone is one. The chain carries TRBV5-6 and TRBJ2-3, with 7 positions matching TRBD2. Germline assignment: CDR1 SGHDT and CDR2 YYEEEE. V lost 2 bases to trimming and J lost 7 bases; unmatched junction nucleotides: 10. This CDR3 has 15 amino acids. CDR3 nucleotide sequence: TGTGCCAGCAGCTTATACGACGGGAGGAGGAATACGCAGTATTTT. Translation: CASSLYDGRRNTQYF.

The V call is TRBV6-5, the J call TRBJ1-2; TRBD1 matches at 8 bases. This CDR3 is built from 15 residues. Unmatched junction bases numbered 7, after V lost 2 bases and J lost 5 bases. Germline CDR1 and CDR2: MNHEY and SVGAGI. The CDR3 spells CASSYGGTGEYGYTF. In DNA form, the CDR3 reads TGTGCCAGCAGTTACGGGGGGACAGGTGAATATGGCTACACCTTC.

The V and J genes are TRBV9 and TRBJ2-5; D may be TRBD2 (6 bases). This CDR3 region has 15 residues. V lost 5 bases to trimming and J lost 3 bases, with 17 bases between them. CDR1 SGDLS and CDR2 YYNGEE come from the germline V gene. This chain's CDR3 is CASSSEGLTKETQYF. The CDR3 DNA reads as TGTGCCAGCAGTAGCGAGGGACTGACTAAAGAGACCCAGTACTTC.

The chain is built from TRBV6-1 and TRBJ2-7, with 9 bases aligning to TRBD1. V dropped 6 bases and J dropped 2; count of bases not matched to a gene: 5. The germline V gene has CDR1 MNHNS and CDR2 SASEGT. The CDR3 extends over 14 amino acids. The CDR3 DNA sequence: TGTGCCAGCAGAGACAGGGGGATTACCTACGAGCAGTACTTC. This gives the protein CASRDRGITYEQYF.

The V gene is TRBV6-1, the J gene TRBJ2-2; D is possibly TRBD2 (6 bases). The germline CDR1 and CDR2 sequences are MNHNS and SASEGT. The CDR3 consists of 15 residues. V lost 6 bases and J 6 bases, leaving 17 bases between the germline ends. For the CDR3, the DNA is TGTGCCAGCAGCGAAAAGGACGGCGGGGCCGGGGAGCTGTTTTTT. Translation: CASSEKDGGAGELFF.

V and J are TRBV4-1 and TRBJ1-6; 7 bases fit TRBD1. CDR3 length: 18 amino acids. V lost 2 bases, J lost 8 bases, and 15 bases stayed unmatched. Germline V lookup: CDR1 MGHRA, CDR2 YSYEKL. The CDR3 sequence: CASSQTYLTGTVDSPLHF. The CDR3 nucleotides are TGCGCCAGCAGCCAAACCTACCTGACAGGGACGGTGGATTCACCCCTCCACTTT.

The rearrangement links TRBV18 to TRBJ1-4, with 8 nucleotides matching TRBD1. The trim removed 3 bases at V and 7 bases at J, leaving 4 bases unmatched. The germline V gene has CDR1 KGHSH and CDR2 LQKENI. CDR3 length equals 14 residues. CDR3 sequence reads: CASSPGQGFEKLFF. DNA for the CDR3: TGTGCCAGCTCACCTGGACAGGGCTTTGAAAAACTGTTTTTT.

The gene calls are TRBV2 and TRBJ2-5, with 7 positions matching TRBD2. Germline values: CDR1 SNHLY, CDR2 FYNNEI. Trimming took 3 bases from V and 1 from J; bases not matched to a gene: 8. This CDR3 has 16 amino acids. As DNA, the CDR3 is TGTGCCAGCAGTGATAGGACTAGTGGGTTCCAAGAGACCCAGTACTTC. Translating it yields CASSDRTSGFQETQYF.

The rearrangement uses TRBV5-1 and TRBJ2-5; D is perhaps TRBD2 (7 bases). The CDR3 sequence is 16 residues long. Trimming removed 0 bases at V and 6 bases at J, with 18 bases between. The germline V gene encodes CDR1 SGHRS and CDR2 YFSETQ. CDR3 protein: CASSLEGGPVIKTQYF. The CDR3 coding sequence is TGCGCCAGCAGCTTGGAGGGGGGGCCGGTTATTAAGACCCAGTACTTC.

The table lists this clone with a count of one. This chain connects TRBV9 to TRBJ2-5; TRBD1 matches at 9 bases. Germline trimming cut 4 bases from V and 5 bases from J; bases unmatched to any gene: 6. The CDR3 is 14 amino acids. Germline-derived CDR1 and CDR2 are SGDLS and YYNGEE. The CDR3 protein is CASSIQGAGETQYF. In DNA, the CDR3 is TGTGCCAGCAGCATACAGGGGGCAGGGGAGACCCAGTACTTC.